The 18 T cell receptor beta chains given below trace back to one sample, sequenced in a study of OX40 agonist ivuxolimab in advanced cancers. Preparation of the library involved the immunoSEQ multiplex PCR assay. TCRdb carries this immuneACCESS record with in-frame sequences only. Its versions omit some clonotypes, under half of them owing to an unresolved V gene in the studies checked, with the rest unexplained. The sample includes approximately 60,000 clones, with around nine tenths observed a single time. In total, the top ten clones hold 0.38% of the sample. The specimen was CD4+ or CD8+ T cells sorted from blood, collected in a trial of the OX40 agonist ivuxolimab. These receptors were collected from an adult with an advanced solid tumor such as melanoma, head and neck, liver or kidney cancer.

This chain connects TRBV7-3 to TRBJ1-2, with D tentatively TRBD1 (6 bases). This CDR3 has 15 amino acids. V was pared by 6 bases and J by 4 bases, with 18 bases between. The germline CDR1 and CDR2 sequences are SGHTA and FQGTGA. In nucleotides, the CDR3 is TGTGCCAGCAGGGGACCGGGACAAAGTACCTATGGCTACACCTTC. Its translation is CASRGPGQSTYGYTF.

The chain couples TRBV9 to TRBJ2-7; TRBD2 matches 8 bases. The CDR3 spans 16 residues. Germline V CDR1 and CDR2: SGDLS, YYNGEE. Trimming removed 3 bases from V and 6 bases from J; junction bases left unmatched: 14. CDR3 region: CASSAYGDGGAGEQYF. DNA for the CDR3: TGTGCCAGCAGCGCGTACGGTGACGGGGGGGCCGGCGAGCAGTACTTC. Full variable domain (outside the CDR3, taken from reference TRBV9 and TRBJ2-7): DSGVTQTPKHLITATGQRVTLRCSPRSGDLSVYWYQQSLDQGLQFLIQYYNGEERAKGNILERFSAQQFPDLHSELNLSSLELGDSALYFCASSAYGDGGAGEQYFGPGTRLTVT.

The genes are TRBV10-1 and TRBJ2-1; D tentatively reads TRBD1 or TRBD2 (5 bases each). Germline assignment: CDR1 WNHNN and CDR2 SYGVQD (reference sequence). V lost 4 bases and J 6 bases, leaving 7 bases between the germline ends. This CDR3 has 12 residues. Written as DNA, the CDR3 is TGCGCCAGCAGTGCGGGACCCAATGAGCAGTTCTTC. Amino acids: CASSAGPNEQFF.

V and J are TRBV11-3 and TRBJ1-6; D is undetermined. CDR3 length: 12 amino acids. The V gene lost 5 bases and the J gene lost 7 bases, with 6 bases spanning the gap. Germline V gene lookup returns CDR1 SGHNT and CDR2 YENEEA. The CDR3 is CASSTRNSPLHF. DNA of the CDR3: TGTGCCAGCAGCACTCGGAATTCACCCCTCCACTTT.

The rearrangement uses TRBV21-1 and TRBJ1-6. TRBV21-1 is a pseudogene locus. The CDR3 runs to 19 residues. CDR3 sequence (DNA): TGTGCCAGCAGCACCCCCCTCAAGGACTCGAGCTCCTATAATTCACCCCTCCACTTT. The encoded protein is CASSTPLKDSSSYNSPLHF.

CDR3 sequence reads: CASSLGGGYSYNSPLHF. In nucleotides, the CDR3 is TGTGCCAGCAGCTTAGGTGGGGGGTACTCCTATAATTCACCCCTCCACTTT. This chain uses TRBV11-2 with TRBJ1-6; possibly TRBD1 for D (5 bases). The CDR3 contains 17 residues. From germline, CDR1 is SGHAT and CDR2 FQNNGV. V was trimmed by 1 base and J by 0 bases, leaving 10 bases between them.

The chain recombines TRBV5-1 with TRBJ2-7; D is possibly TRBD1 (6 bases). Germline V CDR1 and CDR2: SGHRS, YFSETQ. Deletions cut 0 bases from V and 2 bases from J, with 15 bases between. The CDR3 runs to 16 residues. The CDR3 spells CASSLGPGTPAYEQYF. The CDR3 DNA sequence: TGCGCCAGCAGCTTGGGTCCCGGGACACCTGCCTACGAGCAGTACTTC.

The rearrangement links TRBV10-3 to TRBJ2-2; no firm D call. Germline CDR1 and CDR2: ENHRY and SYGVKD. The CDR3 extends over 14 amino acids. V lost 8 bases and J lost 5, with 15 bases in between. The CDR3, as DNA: TGTGCCATCCGCTTTTATGGAGAGACCGGGGAGCTGTTTTTT. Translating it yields CAIRFYGETGELFF.

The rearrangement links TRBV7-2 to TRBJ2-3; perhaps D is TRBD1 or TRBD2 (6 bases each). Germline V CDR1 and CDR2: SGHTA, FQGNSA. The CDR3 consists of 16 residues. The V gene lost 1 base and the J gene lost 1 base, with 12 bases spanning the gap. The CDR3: CASSLEGGVRTDTQYF. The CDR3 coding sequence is TGTGCCAGCAGCTTAGAGGGGGGTGTGCGCACAGATACGCAGTATTTT.

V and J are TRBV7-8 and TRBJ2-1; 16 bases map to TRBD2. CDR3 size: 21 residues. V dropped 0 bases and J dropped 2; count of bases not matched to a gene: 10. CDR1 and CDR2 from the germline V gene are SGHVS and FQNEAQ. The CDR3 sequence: CASSLAIPSGTSGGAYNEQFF. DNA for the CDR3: TGTGCCAGCAGCTTAGCGATCCCCTCCGGGACTAGCGGGGGGGCCTACAATGAGCAGTTCTTC.

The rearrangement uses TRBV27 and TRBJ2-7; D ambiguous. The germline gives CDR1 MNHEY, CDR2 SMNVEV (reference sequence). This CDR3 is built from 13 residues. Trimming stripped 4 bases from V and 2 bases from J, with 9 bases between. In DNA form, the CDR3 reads TGTGCCAGCAGTTCTGCAGGAACCTACGAGCAGTACTTC. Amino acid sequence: CASSSAGTYEQYF.

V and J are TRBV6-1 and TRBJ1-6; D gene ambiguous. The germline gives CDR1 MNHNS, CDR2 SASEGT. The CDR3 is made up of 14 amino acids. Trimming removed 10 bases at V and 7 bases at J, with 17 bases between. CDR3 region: CAISGGLGNSPLHF. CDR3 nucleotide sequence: TGTGCCATATCCGGCGGACTGGGGAATTCACCCCTCCACTTT.

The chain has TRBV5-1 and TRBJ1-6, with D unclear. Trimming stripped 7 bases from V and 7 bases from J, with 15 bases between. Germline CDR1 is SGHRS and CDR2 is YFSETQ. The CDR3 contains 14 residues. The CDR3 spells CASSMSDTNSPLHF. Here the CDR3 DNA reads TGCGCCAGCTCGATGAGCGACACCAATTCACCCCTCCACTTT. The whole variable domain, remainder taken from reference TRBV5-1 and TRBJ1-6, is KAGVTQTPRYLIKTRGQQVTLSCSPISGHRSVSWYQQTPGQGLQFLFEYFSETQRNKGNFPGRFSGRQFSNSRSEMNVSTLELGDSALYLCASSMSDTNSPLHFGNGTRLTVT.

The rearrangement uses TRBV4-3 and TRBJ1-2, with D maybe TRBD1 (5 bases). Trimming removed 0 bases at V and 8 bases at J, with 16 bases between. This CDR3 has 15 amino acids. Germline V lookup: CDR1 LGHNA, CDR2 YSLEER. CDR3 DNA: TGCGCCAGCAGCCAAGATAAGGCAGGACAAGGCGGCTACACCTTC. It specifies CASSQDKAGQGGYTF.

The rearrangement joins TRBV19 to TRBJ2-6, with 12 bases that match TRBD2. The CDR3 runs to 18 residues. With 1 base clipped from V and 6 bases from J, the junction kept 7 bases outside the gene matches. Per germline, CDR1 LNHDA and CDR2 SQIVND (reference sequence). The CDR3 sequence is CASSIGLAGVIEANVLTF. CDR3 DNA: TGTGCCAGTAGTATAGGACTAGCGGGGGTTATTGAGGCCAACGTCCTGACTTTC.

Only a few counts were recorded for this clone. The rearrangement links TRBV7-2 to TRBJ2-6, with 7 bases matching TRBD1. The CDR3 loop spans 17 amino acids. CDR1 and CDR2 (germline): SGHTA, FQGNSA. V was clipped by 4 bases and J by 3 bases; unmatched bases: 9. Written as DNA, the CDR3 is TGTGCCAGCAGCTCACACAGGGGTGGAGGTGGGGCCAACGTCCTGACTTTC. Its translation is CASSSHRGGGGANVLTF.

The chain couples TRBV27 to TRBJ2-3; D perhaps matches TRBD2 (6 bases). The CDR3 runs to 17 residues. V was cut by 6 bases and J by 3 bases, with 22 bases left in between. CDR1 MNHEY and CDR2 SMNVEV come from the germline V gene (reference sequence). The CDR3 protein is CASSLRTRDFVTDTQYF. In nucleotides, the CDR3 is TGTGCCAGCAGCCTCCGGACCCGGGACTTCGTAACAGATACGCAGTATTTT.

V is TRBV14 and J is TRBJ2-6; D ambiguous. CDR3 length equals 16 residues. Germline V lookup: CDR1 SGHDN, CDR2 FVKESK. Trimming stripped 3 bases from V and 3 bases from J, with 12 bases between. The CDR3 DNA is TGTGCCAGCAGCCAGACTGCTGGGGTTGGGGCCAACGTCCTGACTTTC. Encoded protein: CASSQTAGVGANVLTF.